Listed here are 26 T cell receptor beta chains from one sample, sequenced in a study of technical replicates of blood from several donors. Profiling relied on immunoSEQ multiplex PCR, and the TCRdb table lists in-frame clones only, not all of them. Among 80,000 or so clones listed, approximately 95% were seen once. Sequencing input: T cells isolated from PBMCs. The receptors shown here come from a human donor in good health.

CDR3 amino acids: CASSVATGRSGVVSYGYTF. The CDR3, as DNA: TGTGCCAGCAGCGTAGCTACGGGGAGGTCAGGAGTAGTGTCCTATGGCTACACCTTC. V is TRBV9 and J is TRBJ1-2, with no clear D. This CDR3 is built from 19 residues. The germline CDR1 and CDR2 sequences are SGDLS and YYNGEE. V gave up 0 bases and J gave up 4 bases, with 25 bases separating them. The whole variable domain, remainder taken from reference TRBV9 and TRBJ1-2, is DSGVTQTPKHLITATGQRVTLRCSPRSGDLSVYWYQQSLDQGLQFLIQYYNGEERAKGNILERFSAQQFPDLHSELNLSSLELGDSALYFCASSVATGRSGVVSYGYTFGSGTRLTVV.

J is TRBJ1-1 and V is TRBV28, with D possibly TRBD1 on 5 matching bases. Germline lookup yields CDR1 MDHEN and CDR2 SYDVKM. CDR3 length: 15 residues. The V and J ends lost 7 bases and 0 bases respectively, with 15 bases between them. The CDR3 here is CASILRQIVNTEAFF. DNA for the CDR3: TGTGCCAGCATTCTAAGACAGATTGTGAACACTGAAGCTTTCTTT.

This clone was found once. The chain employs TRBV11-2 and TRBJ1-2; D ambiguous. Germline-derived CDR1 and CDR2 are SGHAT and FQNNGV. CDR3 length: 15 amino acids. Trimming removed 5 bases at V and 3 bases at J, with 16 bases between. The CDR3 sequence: CASSGSGFFDYGYTF. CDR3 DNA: TGTGCCAGCAGCGGATCAGGTTTCTTTGACTATGGCTACACCTTC.

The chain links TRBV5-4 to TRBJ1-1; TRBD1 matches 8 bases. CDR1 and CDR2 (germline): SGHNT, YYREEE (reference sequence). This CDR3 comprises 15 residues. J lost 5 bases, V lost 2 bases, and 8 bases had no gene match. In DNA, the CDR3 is TGTGCCAGCAGCTTTAGCAGGACAGGGAGGACTGAAGCTTTCTTT. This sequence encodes CASSFSRTGRTEAFF. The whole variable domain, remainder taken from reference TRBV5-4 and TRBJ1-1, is ETGVTQSPTHLIKTRGQQVTLRCSSQSGHNTVSWYQQALGQGPQFIFQYYREEENGRGNFPPRFSGLQFPNYSSELNVNALELDDSALYLCASSFSRTGRTEAFFGQGTRLTVV.

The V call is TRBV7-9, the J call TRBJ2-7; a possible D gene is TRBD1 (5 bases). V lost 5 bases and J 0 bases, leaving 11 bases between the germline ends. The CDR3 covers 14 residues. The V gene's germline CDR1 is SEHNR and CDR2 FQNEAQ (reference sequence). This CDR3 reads CASSPDSASYEQYF. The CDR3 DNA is TGTGCCAGCAGCCCTGACAGTGCCTCCTACGAGCAGTACTTC.

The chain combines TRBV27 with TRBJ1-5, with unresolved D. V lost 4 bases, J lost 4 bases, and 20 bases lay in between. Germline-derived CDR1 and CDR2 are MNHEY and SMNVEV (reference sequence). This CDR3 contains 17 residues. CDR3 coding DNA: TGTGCCAGCAGTTCTTTCGGGGTAGGCGCCTTGAATCAGCCCCAGCATTTT. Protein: CASSSFGVGALNQPQHF.

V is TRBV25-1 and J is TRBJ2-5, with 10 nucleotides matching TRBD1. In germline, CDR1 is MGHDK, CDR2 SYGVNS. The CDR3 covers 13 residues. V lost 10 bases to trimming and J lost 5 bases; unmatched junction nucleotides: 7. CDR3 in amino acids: CATRTGGSETQYF. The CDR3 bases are TGTGCCACCCGGACAGGGGGAAGTGAGACCCAGTACTTC. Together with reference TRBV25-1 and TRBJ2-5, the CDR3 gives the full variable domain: EADIYQTPRYLVIGTGKKITLECSQTMGHDKMYWYQQDPGMELHLIHYSYGVNSTEKGDLSSESTVSRIRTEHFPLTLESARPSHTSQYLCATRTGGSETQYFGPGTRLLVL.

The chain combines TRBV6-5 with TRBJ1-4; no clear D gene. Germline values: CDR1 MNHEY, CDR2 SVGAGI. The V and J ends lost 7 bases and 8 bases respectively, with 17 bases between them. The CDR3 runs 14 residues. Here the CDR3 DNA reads TGTGCCAGCACCCGACCGGGAGAAGGCGAAAAACTGTTTTTT. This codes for CASTRPGEGEKLFF.

This CDR3 reads CASTMGLAGLSEQFF. The DNA of the CDR3 is TGTGCCAGCACCATGGGACTAGCGGGTCTTAGTGAGCAGTTCTTC. This chain connects TRBV6-5 to TRBJ2-1, with 12 nucleotides matching TRBD2. Germline V gene sequence: CDR1 MNHEY, CDR2 SVGAGI. This CDR3 spans 15 amino acids. The V and J ends lost 7 bases and 9 bases, in that order; junction bases with no gene match: 10.

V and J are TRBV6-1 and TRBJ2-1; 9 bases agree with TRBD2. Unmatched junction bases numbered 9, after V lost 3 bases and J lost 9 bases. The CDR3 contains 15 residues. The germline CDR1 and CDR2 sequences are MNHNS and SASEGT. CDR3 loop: CASSDVAGGGSEQFF. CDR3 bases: TGTGCCAGCAGTGATGTGGCGGGAGGGGGGAGTGAGCAGTTCTTC.

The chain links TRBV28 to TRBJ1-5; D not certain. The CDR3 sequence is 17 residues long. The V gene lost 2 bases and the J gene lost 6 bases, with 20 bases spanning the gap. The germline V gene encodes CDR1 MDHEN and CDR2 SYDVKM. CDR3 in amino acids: CASSLPEGWMRSQPQHF. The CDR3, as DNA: TGTGCCAGCAGTTTACCGGAGGGTTGGATGAGAAGTCAGCCCCAGCATTTT.

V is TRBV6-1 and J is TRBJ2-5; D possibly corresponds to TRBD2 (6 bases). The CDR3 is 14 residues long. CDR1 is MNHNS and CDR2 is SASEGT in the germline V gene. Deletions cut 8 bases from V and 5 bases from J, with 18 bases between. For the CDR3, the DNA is TGTGCCAGCGGAGGGAGAACGGGCGTGGAGACCCAGTACTTC. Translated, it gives CASGGRTGVETQYF.

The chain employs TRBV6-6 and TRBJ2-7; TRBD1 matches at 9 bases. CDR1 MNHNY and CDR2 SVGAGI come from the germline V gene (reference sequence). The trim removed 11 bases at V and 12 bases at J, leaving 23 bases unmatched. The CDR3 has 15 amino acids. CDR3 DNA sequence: TGTGCCGAGTCGGGACAGGGATATGGTCTAGCGGTTCGGTACTTC. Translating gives CAESGQGYGLAVRYF.

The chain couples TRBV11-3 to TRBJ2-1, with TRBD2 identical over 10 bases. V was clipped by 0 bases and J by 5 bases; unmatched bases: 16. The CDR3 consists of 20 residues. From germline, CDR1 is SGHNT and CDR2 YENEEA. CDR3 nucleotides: TGTGCCAGCAGCTTAGATCCCCGTCTAGCGGGAGTGGGCCCGGACAATGAGCAGTTCTTC. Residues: CASSLDPRLAGVGPDNEQFF.

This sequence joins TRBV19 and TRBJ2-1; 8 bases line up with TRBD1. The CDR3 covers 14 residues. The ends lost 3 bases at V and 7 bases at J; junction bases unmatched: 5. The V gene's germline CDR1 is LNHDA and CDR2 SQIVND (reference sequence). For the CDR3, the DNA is TGTGCCAGTAGTATCCCCAGGGGGCATAATGAGCAGTTCTTC. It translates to CASSIPRGHNEQFF.

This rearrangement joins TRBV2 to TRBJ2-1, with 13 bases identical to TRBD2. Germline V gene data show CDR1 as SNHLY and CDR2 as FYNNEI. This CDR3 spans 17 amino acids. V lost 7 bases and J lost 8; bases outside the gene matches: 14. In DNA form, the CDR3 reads TGTGCCAGCACCACCGAAATACTAGCGGGAGGGCGGGATGAGCAGTTCTTC. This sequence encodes CASTTEILAGGRDEQFF.

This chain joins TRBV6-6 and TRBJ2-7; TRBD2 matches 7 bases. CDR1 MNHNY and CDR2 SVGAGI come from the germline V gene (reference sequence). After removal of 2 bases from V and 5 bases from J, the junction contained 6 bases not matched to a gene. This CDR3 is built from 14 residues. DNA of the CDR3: TGTGCCAGCAGTTACGAGGGAGGGCCGAACGAGCAGTACTTC. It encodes CASSYEGGPNEQYF.

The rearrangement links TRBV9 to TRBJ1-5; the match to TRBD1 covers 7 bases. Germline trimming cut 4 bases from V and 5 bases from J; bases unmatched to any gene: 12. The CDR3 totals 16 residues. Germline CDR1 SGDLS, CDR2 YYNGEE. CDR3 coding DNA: TGTGCCAGCAGCCCCCGGGGGACAGAGAGAGATCAGCCCCAGCATTTT. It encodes CASSPRGTERDQPQHF.

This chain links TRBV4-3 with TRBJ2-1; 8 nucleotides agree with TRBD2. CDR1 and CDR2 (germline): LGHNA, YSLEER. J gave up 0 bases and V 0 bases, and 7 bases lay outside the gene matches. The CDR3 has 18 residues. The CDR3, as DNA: TGCGCCAGCAGCCAAGAGAGCATAGCGGGGAGCTCCTACAATGAGCAGTTCTTC. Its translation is CASSQESIAGSSYNEQFF.

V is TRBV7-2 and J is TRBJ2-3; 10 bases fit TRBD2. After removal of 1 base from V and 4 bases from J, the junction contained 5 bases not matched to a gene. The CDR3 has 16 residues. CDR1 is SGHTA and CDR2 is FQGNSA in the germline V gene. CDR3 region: CASSLGLAGVADTQYF. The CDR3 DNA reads TGTGCCAGCAGCTTAGGCCTAGCGGGAGTGGCAGATACGCAGTATTTT.

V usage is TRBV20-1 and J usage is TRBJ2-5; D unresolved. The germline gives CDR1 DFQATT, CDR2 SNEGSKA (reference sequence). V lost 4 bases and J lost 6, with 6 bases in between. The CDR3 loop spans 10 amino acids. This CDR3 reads CSAILKTQYF. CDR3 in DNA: TGCAGTGCTATTCTTAAGACCCAGTACTTC.

The chain's CDR3 is CASSAGSGYTF. Written as DNA, the CDR3 is TGTGCCAGCAGTGCGGGTAGCGGCTACACCTTC. The rearrangement uses TRBV2 and TRBJ1-2; no clear D. Germline assignment: CDR1 SNHLY and CDR2 FYNNEI. This CDR3 contains 11 residues. With 4 bases removed from V and 8 bases from J, the gap between germline ends came to 8 bases. The full variable domain, in which reference TRBV2 and TRBJ1-2 provide the parts outside the CDR3, is EPEVTQTPSHQVTQMGQEVILRCVPISNHLYFYWYRQILGQKVEFLVSFYNNEISEKSEIFDDQFSVERPDGSNFTLKIRSTKLEDSAMYFCASSAGSGYTFGSGTRLTVV.

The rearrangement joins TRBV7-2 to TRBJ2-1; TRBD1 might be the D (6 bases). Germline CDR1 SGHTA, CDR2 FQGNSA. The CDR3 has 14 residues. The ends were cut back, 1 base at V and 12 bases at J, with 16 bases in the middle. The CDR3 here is CASSLVGQGHGQFF. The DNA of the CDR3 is TGTGCCAGCAGCTTAGTCGGTCAGGGACATGGGCAGTTCTTC. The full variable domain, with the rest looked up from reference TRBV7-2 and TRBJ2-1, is GAGVSQSPSNKVTEKGKDVELRCDPISGHTALYWYRQSLGQGLEFLIYFQGNSAPDKSGLPSDRFSAERTGGSVSTLTIQRTQQEDSAVYLCASSLVGQGHGQFFGPGTRLTVL.

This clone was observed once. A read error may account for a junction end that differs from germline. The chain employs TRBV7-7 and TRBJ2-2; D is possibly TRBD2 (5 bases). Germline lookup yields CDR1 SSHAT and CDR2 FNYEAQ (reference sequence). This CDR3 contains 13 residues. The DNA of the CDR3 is TGTGCTAGCAGCTTGGGGAGCACCGGGGAGCTGTTTTTT. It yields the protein CASSLGSTGELFF.

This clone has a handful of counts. The DNA of the CDR3 is TGTGCCAGCAGTTTGTCCCAATTCAACACTGAAGCTTTCTTT. Amino acid sequence: CASSLSQFNTEAFF. This sequence joins TRBV27 and TRBJ1-1, with D uncertain. Per germline, CDR1 MNHEY and CDR2 SMNVEV (reference sequence). This CDR3 has 14 residues. The V end lost 3 bases, the J end lost 2 bases, and 10 bases lay between the germline ends.

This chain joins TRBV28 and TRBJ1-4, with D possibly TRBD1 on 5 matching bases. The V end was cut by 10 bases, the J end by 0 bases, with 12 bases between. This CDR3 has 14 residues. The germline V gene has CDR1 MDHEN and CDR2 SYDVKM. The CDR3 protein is CATGGLTTNEKLFF. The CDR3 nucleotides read TGTGCCACCGGGGGTCTCACAACTAATGAAAAACTGTTTTTT.